The T cell receptor beta chain described here comes from a study of T cells in localized non-small cell lung cancer (dated by TCRdb to the early 2020s). Describing the broader study: T cell repertoires of more than 200 early-stage NSCLC patients were analyzed, with tumors being compared against uninvolved tumor-adjacent lungs. The cohort was made up of 236 treatment-naive NSCLC patients whose localized lung tumors had been resected. A mean age of roughly 64 years was recorded for the NSCLC patients, of whom under 150 were male and some 99 were female. On the study overall, not on this receptor specifically: Because multi-region tumor sequencing was not performed, intratumor heterogeneity could not be ruled out. Since the design was exploratory, TCR variables were selected using unadjusted p-values with no false-discovery rate correction. A median of roughly 60 of the top 100 tumor clones were detected in paired uninvolved adjacent lung, and some 29 of these tumor clones were also found among the top 100 clones of the paired uninvolved adjacent lung. The highest T cell clonality was observed in uninvolved tumor-adjacent lung, where clonality exceeded that of tumor, suggesting that antigenic responses were more focused in uninvolved tumor-adjacent lung. Higher blood T cell density associated with longer overall survival, while higher adjacent-lung clonality associated with shorter survival.

About this clone: Its antigen remains unidentified. The sample holds no much larger clone one base away, and base qualities are not on file.

At diagnosis, peripheral blood, uninvolved tumor-adjacent lung and tumor were collected and stored as a combination of fresh-frozen and FFPE material. V sheds 0 bases and J sheds 2 bases, leaving 7 bases between their ends. The CDR3 starts with the cysteine, ends with the phenylalanine, and has 14 residues. Only CDR3 DNA is held: 42 bases, read in frame from base 1. According to the germline V gene (reference sequence), CDR1 reads LNHDA and CDR2 reads SQIVND. TCR beta CDR3 regions were sequenced from DNA using the immunoSEQ Assay. In the source study's methods: T cell density was computed as TCR beta template counts normalized to usable DNA estimated by amplifying housekeeping genes. The preseqR package was used to estimate richness by extrapolating to 400,000 templates for PBMC samples and to 120,000 templates for tissue samples. Clonality was calculated as one minus Pielou's evenness. To identify tissue-enriched TCRs, differential abundance testing was run on productive amino-acid clonotypes with a minimum total count of 5 and an alpha of 0.1. The Jaccard Index and the Morisita Overlap Index were used to measure how much the repertoires overlapped between compartments. GLIPH grouped TCR beta CDR3s together with public tetramer-defined viral CDR3s, and a viral motif had to include at least three viral sequences and also show V-gene enrichment. TCRdb mirrors the immuneACCESS table, restricted to in-frame sequences. Some clones are absent from its copies; in checked studies, under half trace to an unresolved V gene, and the reason for the others is unknown. V and J calls and clone size are copied from that table; D and trimming were computed from the DNA. This sample is represented by a few thousand clones; around 22% of them were singletons. Roughly a fifth of the sample comes from the top ten.

The specimen was lung tumor tissue, collected before any cancer treatment. The TCR originated in a man aged 35-75 years with stage II squamous cell lung carcinoma. Recombination linked TRBV19 to TRBJ1-1, with no D gene named confidently. The CDR3 has the sequence CASSIEEFNTEAFF. At the DNA level, the sequence is TGTGCCAGTAGTATAGAAGAGTTCAACACTGAAGCTTTCTTT.